The TCR beta chain under discussion was sequenced for a study of blood T cells in healthy people across ages. Overall study findings and caveats: Long-lived donors had more naive CD4+ cells and higher diversity than aged donors. A roughly linear fall in TCR beta diversity per million T cells was seen with increasing age. A strong correlation was seen between TCR beta diversity and naive T cell percentage.

Sample-barcoded 5' priming and a J-beta primer mix drove a second PCR of 7 to 11 cycles. TCRdb recomputed calls from the 5' RACE reads with MiXCR, one row per CDR3 protein. Found here are 1.5 million to 2 million distinct CDR3 sequences, 49% of them singletons; the top ten hold more than 2%. CDR1 is LGHDT, CDR2 YNNKEL, per germline (reference sequence). The CDR3 is 14 amino acids. This clonotype was recorded at least ten times. Antigen specificity is unknown. A junction boundary mismatches the germline segment, possibly from a read error. The sample comprised blood. The rearrangement links TRBV3-1 to TRBJ2-5, with D tentatively TRBD2 (6 bases). The TCR comes from a woman in her thirties or forties in good health. In DNA form, the CDR3 reads TGCGCCAGCAGCCAGGGAGGAGGAGAAGAGACCCAGTACTTC. As protein: CASSQGGGEETQYF.